These T cell receptor beta chains were read from a single sample in a study of beta chain features in type 1 diabetes. Using immunoSEQ multiplex PCR, the repertoire was profiled, and TCRdb retains in-frame clones only, with some absent. The sample has 900,000 or so clones; 15% to 20% are singletons. Source material: naive CD4+ T cells from blood. Every receptor here comes from a young woman in good health. Both conserved end residues are part of each CDR3. The D gene is left open where the match is weak. Clone size is stated in some rows and not others, as once, few, many or a class when expanded.

clone size: NA; V gene: TRBV4-1; D gene: TRBD1; J gene: TRBJ2-7; CDR3 DNA: TGCGCCAGCAGCCAAGGACAGGGGGCTTGGGAGCAGTACTTC; CDR3 protein: CASSQGQGAWEQYF
clone size: few; V gene: TRBV4-2; D gene: NA; J gene: TRBJ2-5; CDR3 DNA: TGTGCCAGCAGCTTAGGACTTAATGAAGAGACCCAGTACTTC; CDR3 protein: CASSLGLNEETQYF
clone size: NA; V gene: TRBV7-3; D gene: NA; J gene: TRBJ2-2; CDR3 DNA: TGTGCCAGCAGCCCGATAAACACCGGGGAGCTGTTTTTT; CDR3 protein: CASSPINTGELFF
clone size: few; V gene: TRBV4-3; D gene: NA; J gene: TRBJ2-7; CDR3 DNA: TGCGCCAGCAGCCAAGATCTTGACGGCGAGCAGTACTTC; CDR3 protein: CASSQDLDGEQYF
clone size: NA; V gene: TRBV9; D gene: NA; J gene: TRBJ1-2; CDR3 DNA: TGTGCCAGCAGCGTAGACCTCAACTATGGCTACACCTTC; CDR3 protein: CASSVDLNYGYTF
clone size: NA; V gene: TRBV7-2; D gene: NA; J gene: TRBJ2-1; CDR3 DNA: TGTGCCAGCAGCTTTAGCGGATACAATGAGCAGTTCTTC; CDR3 protein: CASSFSGYNEQFF
clone size: few; V gene: TRBV2; D gene: TRBD1; J gene: TRBJ1-5; CDR3 DNA: TGTGCCAGCTCGAGGAGGGGGCCAGGAGACAATCAGCCCCAGCATTTT; CDR3 protein: CASSRRGPGDNQPQHF
clone size: NA; V gene: TRBV21-1; D gene: NA; J gene: TRBJ1-5; CDR3 DNA: TGTGCCAGCAGCAAAGGGAGCAAGGGCAGGGCTTGGCAGCCCCAGCATTTT; CDR3 protein: CASSKGSKGRAWQPQHF
clone size: few; V gene: TRBV27; D gene: NA; J gene: TRBJ1-2; CDR3 DNA: TGTGCCAGCAGTTTATCTCCCCTTGGGCAGGGGCTTTACTATGGCTACACCTTC; CDR3 protein: CASSLSPLGQGLYYGYTF
clone size: few; V gene: TRBV9; D gene: NA; J gene: TRBJ2-5; CDR3 DNA: TGTGCCAGCAGCCCAGGGCCCCAAGAAGGAGAGACCCAGTACTTC; CDR3 protein: CASSPGPQEGETQYF
clone size: few; V gene: TRBV4-2; D gene: NA; J gene: TRBJ2-3; CDR3 DNA: TGTGCCAGCAGCCAAGGAAGGGTGGGCGGGCCCACAGATACGCAGTATTTT; CDR3 protein: CASSQGRVGGPTDTQYF
clone size: many; V gene: TRBV5-6; D gene: NA; J gene: TRBJ2-5; CDR3 DNA: TGTGCCAGCAGCTTGCGAGAGACCCAGTACTTC; CDR3 protein: CASSLRETQYF
clone size: few; V gene: TRBV5-1; D gene: NA; J gene: TRBJ2-1; CDR3 DNA: TGCGCCAGCAGCCCGAAGCCACAGGCGAGTGGATGGAATGAGCAGTTCTTC; CDR3 protein: CASSPKPQASGWNEQFF